The 15 T cell receptor beta chains below were found in one sample sequenced in a study of neoadjuvant anti-PD-1 for oral cavity cancer. Time point given: after neoadjuvant nivolumab, at surgical resection. The data were produced by immunoSEQ multiplex PCR, yet TCRdb's version contains in-frame clones alone and is incomplete. The table shows approximately 10,000 clones, with around 64% occurring only once. This material consisted of PBMCs, taken after nivolumab (anti-PD-1) treatment. The source of these receptors is a person aged 40 to 85 with oral cavity squamous cell carcinoma.

This clone has only a few counts. The genes are TRBV6-1 and TRBJ1-5, with no clear D. The germline CDR1 and CDR2 sequences are MNHNS and SASEGT. The CDR3 totals 12 residues. The V end lost 0 bases, the J end lost 7 bases, and 4 bases lay between the germline ends. The CDR3 nucleotides read TGTGCCAGCAGTGAAGCTTGGCAGCCCCAGCATTTT. Amino acid sequence: CASSEAWQPQHF.

This sequence joins TRBV11-2 and TRBJ1-2; D unclear. Germline assignment: CDR1 SGHAT and CDR2 FQNNGV. CDR3 length: 15 amino acids. V shed 5 bases and J shed 6 bases, with 19 bases lying between them. CDR3 nucleotides: TGTGCCAGCAGCCAAGTGCGCGAGGGTCCTAATGGCTACACCTTC. It yields the protein CASSQVREGPNGYTF. Drawing the rest from reference TRBV11-2 and TRBJ1-2, the complete variable domain is EAGVAQSPRYKIIEKRQSVAFWCNPISGHATLYWYQQILGQGPKLLIQFQNNGVVDDSQLPKDRFSAERLKGVDSTLKIQPAKLEDSAVYLCASSQVREGPNGYTFGSGTRLTVV.

The rearrangement uses TRBV5-1 and TRBJ1-5; D not certain. The germline V gene encodes CDR1 SGHRS and CDR2 YFSETQ. V lost 2 bases to trimming and J lost 5 bases, with 14 bases between them. CDR3 length equals 15 residues. CDR3 loop: CASSFLGQADQPQHF. In nucleotides, the CDR3 is TGCGCCAGCAGCTTTTTGGGTCAGGCAGATCAGCCCCAGCATTTT.

This chain links TRBV10-3 with TRBJ2-2; 7 positions match TRBD1. The germline V gene has CDR1 ENHRY and CDR2 SYGVKD. The CDR3 has 13 amino acids. J was trimmed by 4 bases and V by 9 bases; bases with no gene match: 5. CDR3 amino acids: CAIKGALTGELFF. The CDR3, as DNA: TGTGCCATAAAGGGGGCCCTCACCGGGGAGCTGTTTTTT.

V gene TRBV5-4 combines with J gene TRBJ1-3; no definite D call. Trimming shortened V by 3 bases and J by 0 bases, and 7 bases separated the two germline ends. CDR3 size: 14 residues. Germline lookup yields CDR1 SGHNT and CDR2 YYREEE (reference sequence). CDR3 bases: TGTGCCAGCAGCTCCCCGGACTCTGGAAACACCATATATTTT. It is translated as CASSSPDSGNTIYF.

The chain couples TRBV12-5 to TRBJ2-7; D call uncertain. There are 16 residues in the CDR3. Trimming left V 2 bases short and J 2 bases short, with 16 bases between. The germline gives CDR1 LGHNT, CDR2 FRNRAP. The DNA of the CDR3 is TGTGCTAGTGGTTTGATCCAGATAGGCTTCACCTACGAGCAGTACTTC. Amino acid sequence: CASGLIQIGFTYEQYF.

The V call is TRBV10-1, the J call TRBJ1-1, with TRBD1 as a possible D gene (6 bases). Between the trimmed V and J ends, which lost 6 bases and 1 base, there was a span of 9 bases. The CDR3 contains 13 residues. Germline CDR1 and CDR2: WNHNN and SYGVQD (reference sequence). The CDR3 loop reads CASSGQTNTEAFF. The CDR3 bases are TGCGCCAGCAGCGGACAGACGAACACTGAAGCTTTCTTT.

The chain couples TRBV6-5 to TRBJ2-7, with unresolved D. V was clipped by 6 bases and J by 0 bases, with 15 bases between them. From germline, CDR1 is MNHEY and CDR2 SVGAGI. This CDR3 is built from 15 residues. CDR3 sequence: CASSRQTVSSYEQYF. The CDR3 coding sequence is TGTGCCAGCAGCCGCCAGACGGTTAGCTCCTACGAGCAGTACTTC.

This clone was detected a few times. J is TRBJ2-7 and V is TRBV11-2; TRBD2 might be the D (5 bases). CDR1 and CDR2 from the germline V gene are SGHAT and FQNNGV. Trimming stripped 2 bases from V and 0 bases from J, with 11 bases between. This CDR3 has 15 residues. The CDR3 DNA follows: TGTGCCAGCAGCTTAAACTTGGCGGGCTCCTACGAGCAGTACTTC. This translates into CASSLNLAGSYEQYF.

The chain links TRBV7-9 to TRBJ1-5; weak D call: TRBD1 (5 bases). The CDR3 is made up of 14 amino acids. From germline, CDR1 is SEHNR and CDR2 FQNEAQ (reference sequence). Trimming took 4 bases from V and 9 from J, leaving 16 bases between them. CDR3 in DNA: TGTGCCAGCAGCTCTGAGACCGCCGGGGGGCCCCAGCATTTT. It codes for CASSSETAGGPQHF.

The J gene is TRBJ1-3, the V gene TRBV7-2; TRBD1 matches at 7 bases. V lost 5 bases and J lost 9; bases outside the gene matches: 13. Germline V lookup: CDR1 SGHTA, CDR2 FQGNSA. The CDR3 contains 15 residues. The CDR3 coding sequence is TGTGCCAGCAGCCCCATGGGGCAGGGGGACGTCACCATATATTTT. It specifies CASSPMGQGDVTIYF.

The chain recombines TRBV6-1 with TRBJ1-1; D may be TRBD1 (5 bases). The V and J ends lost 4 bases and 5 bases respectively, with 14 bases between them. The CDR3 has 14 amino acids. Germline CDR1 MNHNS, CDR2 SASEGT. Here the CDR3 reads CASSGQLGDTEAFF. CDR3 DNA: TGTGCCAGCAGTGGACAGTTGGGGGATACTGAAGCTTTCTTT.

The J gene is TRBJ2-7, the V gene TRBV20-1; no firm D call. The CDR3 length is 10 residues. CDR1 and CDR2 from the germline V gene are DFQATT and SNEGSKA (reference sequence). The V and J ends lost 7 bases and 6 bases respectively, with 10 bases between them. The CDR3 reads CSGRSGEQYF. CDR3 nucleotide sequence: TGCAGTGGGCGAAGTGGCGAGCAGTACTTC.

CDR3 region: CASSSNRVYEQYF. The CDR3 bases are TGCGCCAGCAGCTCGAACCGGGTCTACGAGCAGTACTTC. V is TRBV5-1 and J is TRBJ2-7; D is unclear. This CDR3 is built from 13 residues. From germline, CDR1 is SGHRS and CDR2 YFSETQ. The V gene lost 3 bases and the J gene lost 3 bases, with 10 bases spanning the gap.

The chain joins TRBV5-6 to TRBJ2-5; maybe TRBD1 (5 bases). The germline V and J ends were trimmed by 2 bases and 3 bases, with 14 bases remaining between them. CDR3 length: 15 residues. CDR1 SGHDT and CDR2 YYEEEE come from the germline V gene. The CDR3 reads CASSFRRTSKETQYF. In nucleotides, the CDR3 is TGTGCCAGCAGCTTCAGAAGGACATCCAAAGAGACCCAGTACTTC.